Following are 23 T cell receptor beta chains from one sample sequenced in a study of cytomegalovirus exposure and HLA in healthy donors. Clones were read by immunoSEQ multiplex PCR, and TCRdb kept only the in-frame ones, dropping some. The sample contains 150,000 to 200,000 clones, roughly 85% of which appear only once. Sequencing was performed on PBMCs. Receptor source: a man between 18 and 35 years old in good health and CMV-seropositive.

The V and J genes are TRBV6-5 and TRBJ1-5, with D perhaps matching TRBD1 (6 bases). V lost 5 bases and J lost 7, with 15 bases in between. Germline V gene lookup returns CDR1 MNHEY and CDR2 SVGAGI. The CDR3 is 14 residues long. The CDR3: CASSRTVGTQPQHF. Written as DNA, the CDR3 is TGTGCCAGCAGTCGGACAGTGGGGACCCAGCCCCAGCATTTT.

The chain uses TRBV7-3 and TRBJ1-1, with a possible D match to TRBD1 (5 bases). Germline CDR1 is SGHTA and CDR2 is FQGTGA. The length of the CDR3 is 13 residues. The ends were cut back, 2 bases at V and 4 bases at J, with 8 bases in the middle. CDR3 in amino acids: CASSLWGGTEAFF. Here the CDR3 DNA reads TGTGCCAGCAGCTTATGGGGGGGCACTGAAGCTTTCTTT.

The V and J genes are TRBV9 and TRBJ2-3; TRBD2 matches at 8 bases. Germline CDR1 SGDLS, CDR2 YYNGEE. V lost 4 bases, J lost 1 base, and 5 bases stayed unmatched. This CDR3 has 15 amino acids. CDR3 region: CASSPGGERTDTQYF. CDR3 coding DNA: TGTGCCAGCAGCCCGGGGGGGGAGCGCACAGATACGCAGTATTTT.

The V call is TRBV11-3, the J call TRBJ1-1; D possibly corresponds to TRBD1 (6 bases). The germline V and J ends were trimmed by 8 bases and 2 bases, with 12 bases remaining between them. Looked up from germline, CDR1 is SGHNT and CDR2 is YENEEA. There are 13 residues in the CDR3. CDR3 sequence: CASQYRDNTEAFF. The CDR3 coding sequence is TGTGCCAGCCAATACAGGGATAACACTGAAGCTTTCTTT.

This clone was counted between two and nine times. The chain combines TRBV5-4 with TRBJ2-7; no definite D call. With 4 bases removed from V and 6 bases from J, the gap between germline ends came to 14 bases. The CDR3 runs to 13 residues. Germline CDR1 reads SGHNT; CDR2 reads YYREEE (reference sequence). The CDR3 loop reads CASSASQSGEQYF. The CDR3 bases are TGTGCCAGCAGCGCCTCGCAATCCGGCGAGCAGTACTTC.

The chain is built from TRBV11-2 and TRBJ2-2, with a tentative D call TRBD1 (6 bases). V lost 1 base to trimming and J lost 5 bases, with 8 bases between them. The germline V gene encodes CDR1 SGHAT and CDR2 FQNNGV. The CDR3 covers 14 residues. The CDR3 nucleotides read TGTGCCAGCAGCTTAGGCAGGGGAACCGGGGAGCTGTTTTTT. Its translation is CASSLGRGTGELFF.

The chain carries TRBV6-1 and TRBJ2-3, with 10 bases aligning to TRBD2. The CDR3 consists of 16 residues. Unmatched junction bases numbered 3, after V lost 2 bases and J lost 1 base. Germline CDR1 MNHNS, CDR2 SASEGT. DNA of the CDR3: TGTGCCAGCAGTGAAAGTCTAGCGGGGGGCACAGATACGCAGTATTTT. It codes for CASSESLAGGTDTQYF.

The chain recombines TRBV2 with TRBJ1-1; 7 bases are a match to TRBD1. This CDR3 is 14 amino acids long. Trimming took 5 bases from V and 4 from J; bases not matched to a gene: 7. Germline values: CDR1 SNHLY, CDR2 FYNNEI. The CDR3 sequence: CASSIRQGGTEAFF. In DNA, the CDR3 is TGTGCCAGCAGTATACGACAGGGTGGCACTGAAGCTTTCTTT.

This clone was observed once. The chain carries TRBV5-1 and TRBJ2-5; tentative D call: TRBD1 (6 bases). The germline V and J ends were trimmed by 4 bases and 5 bases, with 15 bases remaining between them. Germline V gene sequence: CDR1 SGHRS, CDR2 YFSETQ. The length of the CDR3 is 14 residues. CDR3 sequence: CASSETGFAETQYF. The CDR3 nucleotides read TGCGCCAGCAGCGAAACAGGGTTCGCGGAGACCCAGTACTTC. The full variable domain, completed using reference TRBV5-1 and TRBJ2-5, is KAGVTQTPRYLIKTRGQQVTLSCSPISGHRSVSWYQQTPGQGLQFLFEYFSETQRNKGNFPGRFSGRQFSNSRSEMNVSTLELGDSALYLCASSETGFAETQYFGPGTRLLVL.

This clone came up once. The chain links TRBV10-3 to TRBJ2-2; tentative D call: TRBD1 (5 bases). The CDR3 sequence is 16 residues long. The V end was cut by 5 bases, the J end by 4 bases, with 17 bases between. Germline V gene sequence: CDR1 ENHRY, CDR2 SYGVKD. The CDR3 spells CAISFDSAGVTGELFF. The CDR3 coding sequence is TGTGCCATCAGTTTTGACAGCGCCGGCGTCACCGGGGAGCTGTTTTTT.

The chain recombines TRBV27 with TRBJ2-1, with 7 bases matching TRBD1. The J segment lost 7 bases and the V segment lost 9 bases, leaving 12 bases of the junction unmatched. Germline V gives CDR1 MNHEY, CDR2 SMNVEV (reference sequence). The CDR3 has 14 amino acids. CDR3 nucleotide sequence: TGTGCCAGATCCACCAGGGGGAAGGGAAATGAGCAGTTCTTC. Its translation: CARSTRGKGNEQFF.

The chain has TRBV27 and TRBJ1-2; unclear D gene. Germline CDR1 MNHEY, CDR2 SMNVEV (reference sequence). V dropped 5 bases and J dropped 4 bases, with 11 bases sitting between them. This CDR3 spans 13 amino acids. CDR3 sequence: CASSPGYSYGYTF. The DNA of the CDR3 is TGTGCCAGCAGTCCGGGATATAGCTATGGCTACACCTTC.

The CDR3 spells CASSAGWSEDTQYF. CDR3 nucleotides: TGCGCCAGCAGTGCAGGGTGGTCGGAAGATACGCAGTATTTT. V and J are TRBV10-1 and TRBJ2-3, with a tentative D call TRBD1 (5 bases). The CDR3 extends over 14 amino acids. Per the germline V gene, CDR1 is WNHNN and CDR2 is SYGVQD (reference sequence). V was cut by 4 bases and J by 5 bases, with 13 bases left in between.

This chain links TRBV11-2 with TRBJ2-5; tentative D call: TRBD2 (5 bases). V shed 2 bases and J shed 4 bases, with 17 bases lying between them. The CDR3 has 16 amino acids. Germline lookup yields CDR1 SGHAT and CDR2 FQNNGV. In DNA, the CDR3 is TGTGCCAGCAGCTTACGGAGCTTAGCGAACGCAGAGACCCAGTACTTC. It codes for CASSLRSLANAETQYF. Filled out from reference TRBV11-2 and TRBJ2-5, the complete variable domain reads EAGVAQSPRYKIIEKRQSVAFWCNPISGHATLYWYQQILGQGPKLLIQFQNNGVVDDSQLPKDRFSAERLKGVDSTLKIQPAKLEDSAVYLCASSLRSLANAETQYFGPGTRLLVL.

The chain joins TRBV5-1 to TRBJ2-2; 10 nucleotides align to TRBD1. Germline values: CDR1 SGHRS, CDR2 YFSETQ. The CDR3 is 16 residues long. The trim removed 0 bases at V and 4 bases at J, leaving 3 bases unmatched. The CDR3 sequence is CASSLEGTGVTGELFF. CDR3 coding DNA: TGCGCCAGCAGCTTGGAGGGGACAGGGGTCACCGGGGAGCTGTTTTTT.

The table lists this clone with a few counts. The V call is TRBV7-2, the J call TRBJ2-5, with 8 nucleotides matching TRBD1. CDR1 is SGHTA, CDR2 FQGNSA, per germline. The length of the CDR3 is 14 residues. With V trimmed by 5 bases and J by 9 bases, 11 bases remained unmatched. CDR3 bases: TGTGCCAGCAGCCAGGGCAGGGGGCATAGAGCCCAGTACTTC. Amino acids: CASSQGRGHRAQYF.

The V and J genes are TRBV30 and TRBJ2-7; maybe TRBD1 (6 bases). Trimming removed 3 bases from V and 6 bases from J, with 12 bases in between. This CDR3 is built from 12 residues. Germline V gene data show CDR1 as GTSNPN and CDR2 as SVGIG (reference sequence). This CDR3 reads CAWSPLGGEQYF. DNA for the CDR3: TGTGCCTGGAGCCCGTTAGGGGGCGAGCAGTACTTC.

CDR3 amino acids: CASGGGGTGNTIYF. The CDR3 DNA reads as TGTGCCAGCGGAGGGGGGGGAACTGGAAACACCATATATTTT. This sequence joins TRBV7-3 and TRBJ1-3; tentatively, D is TRBD1 (6 bases). The CDR3 totals 14 residues. V was trimmed by 8 bases and J by 2 bases, leaving 13 bases between them. Germline loops: CDR1 SGHTA, CDR2 FQGTGA.

The chain carries TRBV2 and TRBJ2-7, with 9 nucleotides matching TRBD2. From germline, CDR1 is SNHLY and CDR2 FYNNEI. V dropped 4 bases and J dropped 6; count of bases not matched to a gene: 7. This CDR3 spans 14 amino acids. CDR3 sequence (DNA): TGTGCCAGCAGTGCCGCGGCGGGGGGGAGCGAGCAGTACTTC. Translating it yields CASSAAAGGSEQYF.

For the CDR3, the DNA is TGTGCCAGCAGCTTCCGGGACAGGGGGCTTCGGGAGACCCAGTACTTC. Translated: CASSFRDRGLRETQYF. The gene calls are TRBV7-9 and TRBJ2-5, with TRBD1 matching over 12 bases. From germline, CDR1 is SEHNR and CDR2 FQNEAQ (reference sequence). V lost 3 bases to trimming and J lost 5 bases; unmatched junction nucleotides: 7. The CDR3 is 16 residues long.

This clone was picked up a small number of times. The gene calls are TRBV28 and TRBJ2-7; 11 bases align to TRBD2. CDR1 and CDR2 from the germline V gene are MDHEN and SYDVKM. CDR3 length: 15 residues. V was pared by 4 bases and J by 2 bases, with 4 bases of the junction left unmatched. CDR3 nucleotide sequence: TGTGCCAGCAGTTCCCTAGCGGGGGGTCCCTACGAGCAGTACTTC. Amino acid sequence: CASSSLAGGPYEQYF.

This chain joins TRBV27 and TRBJ2-3; D is ambiguous. Trimming cost V 2 bases and J 3 bases, with 6 bases left between them. CDR1 and CDR2 (germline): MNHEY, SMNVEV (reference sequence). There are 13 residues in the CDR3. Written as DNA, the CDR3 is TGTGCCAGCAGTTTACTAGAGACAGATACGCAGTATTTT. Protein sequence: CASSLLETDTQYF.

This clone has only one observation. The V call is TRBV6-1, the J call TRBJ2-5; 11 nucleotides align to TRBD2. The germline V gene encodes CDR1 MNHNS and CDR2 SASEGT. Losses at the gene ends were 0 bases for V and 5 bases for J; bases not matched to a gene: 8. This CDR3 spans 17 amino acids. CDR3 DNA sequence: TGTGCCAGCAGTGAAGCGCCCCTAGGGACTAGCGGTGAGACCCAGTACTTC. This gives the protein CASSEAPLGTSGETQYF.